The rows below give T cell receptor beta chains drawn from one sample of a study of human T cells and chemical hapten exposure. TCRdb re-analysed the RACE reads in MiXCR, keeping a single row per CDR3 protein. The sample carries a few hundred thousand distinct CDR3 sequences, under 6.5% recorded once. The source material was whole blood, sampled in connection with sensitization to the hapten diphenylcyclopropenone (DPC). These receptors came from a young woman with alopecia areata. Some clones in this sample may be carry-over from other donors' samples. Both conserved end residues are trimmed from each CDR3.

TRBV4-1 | ASSATALAGYEADTQY
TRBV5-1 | ASSLVWGAEQF
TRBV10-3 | AVDREDGNTIY
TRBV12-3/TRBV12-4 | ASSPRDRGRRGYGYT
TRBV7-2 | ASSSQTGGYGYT
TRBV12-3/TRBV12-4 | ASSLLGLPQPQH
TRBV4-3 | ASSQEPDRVGNTIY
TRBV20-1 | SARDSGQRWDTQY
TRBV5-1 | ASSPGGPLQETQY
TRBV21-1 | ASSKGFNRGSYEQY
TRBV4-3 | ASSQDGPGLGNIQY
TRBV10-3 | AISPNLGYEQY
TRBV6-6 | ASSPADEQY
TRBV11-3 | ASSFMEDHEQY
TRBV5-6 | ASTKQGHEQY
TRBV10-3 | AIRLRRQLNQPQH